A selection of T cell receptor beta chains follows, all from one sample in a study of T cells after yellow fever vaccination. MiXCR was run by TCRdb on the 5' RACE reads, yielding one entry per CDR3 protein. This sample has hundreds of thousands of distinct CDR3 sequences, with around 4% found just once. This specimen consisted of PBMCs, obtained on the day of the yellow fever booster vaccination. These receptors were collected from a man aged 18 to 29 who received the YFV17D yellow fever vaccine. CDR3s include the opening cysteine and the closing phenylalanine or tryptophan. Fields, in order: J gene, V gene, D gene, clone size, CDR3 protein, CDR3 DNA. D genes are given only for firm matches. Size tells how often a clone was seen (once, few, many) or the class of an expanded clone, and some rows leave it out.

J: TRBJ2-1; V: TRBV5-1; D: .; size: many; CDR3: CASSLGPFAGEQFF; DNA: TGCGCCAGCAGCTTGGGTCCTTTCGCGGGTGAGCAGTTCTTC
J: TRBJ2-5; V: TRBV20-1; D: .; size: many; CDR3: CSARGGEETQYF; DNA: TGCAGTGCTAGGGGGGGCGAAGAGACCCAGTACTTC
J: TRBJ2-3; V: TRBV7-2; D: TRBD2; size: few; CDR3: CASSYPTGLAGGRTDTQYF; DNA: TGTGCCAGCAGCTACCCCACCGGACTAGCGGGGGGGCGAACAGATACGCAGTATTTT
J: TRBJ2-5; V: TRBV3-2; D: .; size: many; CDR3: CASSQARDRVKETQYF; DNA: TGTGCCAGCAGCCAAGCTAGGGACAGGGTAAAAGAGACCCAGTACTTC
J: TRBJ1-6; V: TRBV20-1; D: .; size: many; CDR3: CSAASMNPPSPLHF; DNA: TGCAGTGCCGCGTCTATGAACCCCCCTTCACCCCTCCACTTT
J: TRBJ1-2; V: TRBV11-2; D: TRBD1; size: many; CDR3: CASNPTGGIYGYTF; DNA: TGTGCCAGCAACCCGACAGGGGGAATTTATGGCTACACCTTC
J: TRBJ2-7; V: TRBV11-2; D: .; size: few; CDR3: CASSLDPYRYEQYF; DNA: TGTGCCAGCAGCTTAGATCCCTACAGATACGAGCAGTACTTC
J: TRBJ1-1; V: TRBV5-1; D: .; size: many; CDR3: CASSLFAKPGKTEAFF; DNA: TGCGCCAGCAGCTTATTTGCCAAACCGGGTAAAACTGAAGCTTTCTTT
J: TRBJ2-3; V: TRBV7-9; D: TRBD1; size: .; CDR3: CASSPRTGADQDTQYF; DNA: TGTGCCAGCAGCCCTCGGACAGGGGCGGATCAGGATACGCAGTATTTT
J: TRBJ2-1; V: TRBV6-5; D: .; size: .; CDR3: CASSQSSSYNEQFF; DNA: TGTGCCAGCAGCCAATCGAGCTCCTACAATGAGCAGTTCTTC
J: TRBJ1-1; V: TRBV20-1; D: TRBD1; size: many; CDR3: CSARTGGPLGTEAFF; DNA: TGCAGTGCTAGGACAGGGGGCCCGTTGGGCACTGAAGCTTTCTTT
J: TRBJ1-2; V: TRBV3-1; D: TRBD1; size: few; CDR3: CASSLDRGPFNYGYTF; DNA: TGTGCCAGCAGCCTGGACAGGGGGCCGTTTAACTATGGCTACACCTTC
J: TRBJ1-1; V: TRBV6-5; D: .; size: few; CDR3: CASSHRAGSMNTEAFF; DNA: TGTGCCAGCAGTCACCGGGCAGGGTCGATGAACACTGAAGCTTTCTTT
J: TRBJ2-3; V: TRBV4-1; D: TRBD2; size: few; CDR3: CASSQTPGAGGPDTQYF; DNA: TGCGCCAGCAGCCAGACTCCGGGAGCGGGGGGCCCAGATACGCAGTATTTT
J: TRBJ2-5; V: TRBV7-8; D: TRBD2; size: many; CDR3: CASSLTGGQPETQYF; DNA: TGTGCCAGCAGCTTAACGGGGGGGCAACCCGAGACCCAGTACTTC
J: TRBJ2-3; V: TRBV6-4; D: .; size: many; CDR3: CASSPSRGGTDTQYF; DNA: TGTGCCAGCAGCCCGTCTCGCGGGGGCACAGATACGCAGTATTTT
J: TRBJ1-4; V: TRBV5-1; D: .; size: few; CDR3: CASCPDISNEKLFF; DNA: TGCGCCAGCTGTCCGGACATTTCGAATGAAAAACTGTTTTTT
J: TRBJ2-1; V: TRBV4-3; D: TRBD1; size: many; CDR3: CASSPRTGLNEQFF; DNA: TGCGCCAGCAGCCCACGGACAGGTCTCAATGAGCAGTTCTTC
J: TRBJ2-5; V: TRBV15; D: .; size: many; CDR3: CATSRDLRIWETQYF; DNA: TGTGCCACCAGCAGAGATCTAAGGATTTGGGAGACCCAGTACTTC
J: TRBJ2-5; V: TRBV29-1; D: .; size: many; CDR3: CSANKGFVRQETQYF; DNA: TGCAGCGCGAACAAAGGGTTTGTTAGACAAGAGACCCAGTACTTC
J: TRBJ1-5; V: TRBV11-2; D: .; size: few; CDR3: CASSLPPEGSYGNQPQHF; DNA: TGTGCCAGCAGCTTACCCCCTGAGGGGAGTTATGGCAATCAGCCCCAGCATTTT
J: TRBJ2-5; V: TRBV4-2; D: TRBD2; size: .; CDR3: CASSRGGGQEETQYF; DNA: TGTGCCAGCAGTCGGGGCGGGGGGCAGGAGGAGACCCAGTACTTC
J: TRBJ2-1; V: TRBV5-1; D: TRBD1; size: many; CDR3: CASKRQGADNEQFF; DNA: TGCGCCAGCAAGAGACAGGGGGCTGACAATGAGCAGTTCTTC
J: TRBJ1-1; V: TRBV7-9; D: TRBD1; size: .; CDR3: CASSLEPGGNTEAFF; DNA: TGTGCCAGCAGCTTAGAGCCAGGGGGTAACACTGAAGCTTTCTTT
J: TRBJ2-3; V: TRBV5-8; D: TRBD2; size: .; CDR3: CASSLGTSMVDTQYF; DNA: TGTGCCAGCAGCTTGGGGACTAGTATGGTAGATACGCAGTATTTT
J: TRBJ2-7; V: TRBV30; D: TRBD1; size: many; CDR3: CAWSAGQGAIGSYEQYF; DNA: TGTGCCTGGAGTGCCGGACAGGGGGCGATAGGATCCTACGAGCAGTACTTC
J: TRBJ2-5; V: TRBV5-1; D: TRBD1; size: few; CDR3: CASSLMTGLETQYF; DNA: TGCGCCAGCAGCTTAATGACAGGGTTAGAGACCCAGTACTTC
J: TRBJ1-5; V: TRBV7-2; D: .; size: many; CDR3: CASSLATGRGQPQHF; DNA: TGTGCCAGCAGCTTAGCTACGGGGAGGGGACAGCCCCAGCATTTT
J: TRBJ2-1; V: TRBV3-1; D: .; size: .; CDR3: CASSQEIGGLAYNEQFF; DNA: TGTGCCAGCAGCCAAGAGATTGGGGGGTTGGCTTACAATGAGCAGTTCTTC
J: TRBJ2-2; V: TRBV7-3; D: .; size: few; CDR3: CASSSRRGRGTGELFF; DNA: TGTGCCAGCAGCTCCCGGCGGGGGCGGGGAACCGGGGAGCTGTTTTTT
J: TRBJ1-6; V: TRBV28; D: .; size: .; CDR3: CASSRGQPDSPLHF; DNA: TGTGCCAGCAGTCGTGGACAGCCCGATTCACCCCTCCACTTT
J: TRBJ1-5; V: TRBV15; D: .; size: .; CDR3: CATSDTGRGNQPQHF; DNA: TGTGCCACCAGCGATACAGGGAGGGGGAATCAGCCCCAGCATTTT
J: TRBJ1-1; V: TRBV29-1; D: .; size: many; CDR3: CSVQTGNTEAFF; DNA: TGCAGCGTCCAGACAGGGAACACTGAAGCTTTCTTT
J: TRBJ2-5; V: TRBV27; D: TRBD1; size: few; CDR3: CASSSGTVRGETQYF; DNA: TGTGCCAGCAGTTCTGGGACAGTACGTGGGGAGACCCAGTACTTC
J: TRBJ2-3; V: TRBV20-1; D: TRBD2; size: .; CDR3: CSGILAGATITDTQYF; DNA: TGCAGTGGAATACTAGCGGGGGCCACGATCACAGATACGCAGTATTTT
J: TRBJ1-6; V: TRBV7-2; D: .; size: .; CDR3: CASRVTAGYSPLHF; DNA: TGTGCCAGCAGGGTTACGGCCGGATATTCACCCCTCCACTTT
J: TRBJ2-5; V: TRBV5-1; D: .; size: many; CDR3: CASSFGPRETQYF; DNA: TGCGCCAGCAGCTTTGGGCCACGGGAGACCCAGTACTTC
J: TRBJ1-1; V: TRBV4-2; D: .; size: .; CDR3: CASSQDIRETEAFF; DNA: TGTGCCAGCAGCCAAGATATCAGGGAGACTGAAGCTTTCTTT
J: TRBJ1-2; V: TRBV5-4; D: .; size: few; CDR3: CASSLDPLAGYGYTF; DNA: TGTGCCAGCAGCTTGGATCCTCTAGCGGGCTATGGCTACACCTTC
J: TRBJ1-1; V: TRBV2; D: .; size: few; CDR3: CASSSLRQALQTEAFF; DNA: TGTGCCAGCAGTTCACTTAGGCAGGCCCTACAAACTGAAGCTTTCTTT
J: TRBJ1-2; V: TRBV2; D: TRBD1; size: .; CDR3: CASGTDRGGYTF; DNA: TGTGCCAGCGGAACCGACAGGGGCGGCTACACCTTC
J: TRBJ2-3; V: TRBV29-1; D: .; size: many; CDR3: CSGLRRDTQYF; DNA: TGCAGCGGGCTGCGTAGGGATACGCAGTATTTT
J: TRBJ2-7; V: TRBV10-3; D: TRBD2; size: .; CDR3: CASNLTSDDEQYF; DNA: TGTGCCAGCAACCTGACTAGCGATGACGAGCAGTACTTC
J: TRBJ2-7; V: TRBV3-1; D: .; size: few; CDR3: CASSPGSPGQDYEQYF; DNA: TGTGCCAGCAGCCCAGGTTCCCCGGGACAAGACTACGAGCAGTACTTC
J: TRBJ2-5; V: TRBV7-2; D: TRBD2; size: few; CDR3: CASSDLRTSGETQYF; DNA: TGTGCCAGCAGCGACCTCCGGACTAGCGGGGAGACCCAGTACTTC
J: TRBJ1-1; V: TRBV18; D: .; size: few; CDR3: CASSPPPGNTEAFF; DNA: TGTGCCAGCTCACCACCGCCGGGGAACACTGAAGCTTTCTTT
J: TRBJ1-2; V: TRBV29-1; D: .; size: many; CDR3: CSVGVFNYGYTF; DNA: TGCAGCGTTGGAGTATTCAACTATGGCTACACCTTC
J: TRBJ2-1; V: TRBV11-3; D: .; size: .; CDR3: CASSLGGPAQFF; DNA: TGTGCCAGCAGCTTAGGCGGTCCTGCGCAGTTCTTC
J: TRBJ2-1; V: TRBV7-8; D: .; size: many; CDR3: CASSFEGFSEQFF; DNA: TGTGCCAGCAGCTTCGAGGGGTTTAGTGAGCAGTTCTTC
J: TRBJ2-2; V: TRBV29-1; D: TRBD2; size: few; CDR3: CSVESGTSGGVAGELFF; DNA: TGCAGCGTTGAATCCGGGACTAGCGGGGGGGTAGCCGGGGAGCTGTTTTTT
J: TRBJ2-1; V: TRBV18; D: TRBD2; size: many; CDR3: CASSPDLAGEAYNEQFF; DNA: TGTGCCAGCTCACCGGATCTAGCGGGGGAGGCCTACAATGAGCAGTTCTTC
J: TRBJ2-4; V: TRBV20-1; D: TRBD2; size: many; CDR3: CSARLAGGNIQYF; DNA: TGCAGTGCCCGACTAGCGGGCGGGAACATTCAGTACTTC
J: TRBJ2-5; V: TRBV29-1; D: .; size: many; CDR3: CSVSAMILGETQYF; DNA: TGCAGCGTATCGGCGATGATCCTGGGGGAGACCCAGTACTTC
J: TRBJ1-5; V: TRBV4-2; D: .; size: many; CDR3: CASSQDGGSNQPQHF; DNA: TGTGCCAGCAGCCAAGATGGGGGTAGCAATCAGCCCCAGCATTTT
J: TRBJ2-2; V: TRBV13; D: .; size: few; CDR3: CASSLAKGITGELFF; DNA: TGTGCCAGCAGCTTAGCAAAGGGTATCACCGGGGAGCTGTTTTTT
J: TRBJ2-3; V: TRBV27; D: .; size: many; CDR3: CASSARGASTDTQYF; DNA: TGTGCCAGCAGTGCCCGGGGGGCTAGCACAGATACGCAGTATTTT
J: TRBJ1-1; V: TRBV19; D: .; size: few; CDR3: CASSRWLSDTEAFF; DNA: TGTGCCAGTAGTAGGTGGTTGTCGGACACTGAAGCTTTCTTT
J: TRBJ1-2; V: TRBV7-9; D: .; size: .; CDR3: CASSWAGRRRDGYTF; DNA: TGTGCCAGCAGCTGGGCAGGGAGGAGAAGGGATGGCTACACCTTC
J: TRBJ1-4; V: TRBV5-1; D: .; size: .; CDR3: CASHAAANEKLFF; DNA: TGCGCCAGTCACGCGGCAGCTAATGAAAAACTGTTTTTT